The present T cell receptor beta chain was sequenced within a study of Graves' ophthalmopathy and Graves' hyperthyroidism. This clonotype appeared a few times. As the template, RNA transcripts were used to amplify TCR beta CDR3 regions. RT-PCR was first run with HTBI primers, then multiplex PCR in a second round. TCRdb redid the calling of the multiplex PCR reads with MiXCR, one entry per CDR3 protein. The table records roughly 220,000 distinct CDR3 sequences, around 45% of them present only once. Sequenced sample: peripheral blood. This receptor was obtained from an adult man with Graves' ophthalmopathy.

The CDR3 DNA reads TGTGCCAGCAGCGTTAGCGGGGCGCAGCGGGGAGAGACCCAGTACTTC. Protein sequence: CASSVSGAQRGETQYF. The chain combines TRBV9 with TRBJ2-5, with 8 bases lining up with TRBD2. The ends lost 2 bases at V and 4 bases at J; junction bases unmatched: 10. The CDR3 sequence is 16 residues long. The germline gives CDR1 SGDLS, CDR2 YYNGEE.